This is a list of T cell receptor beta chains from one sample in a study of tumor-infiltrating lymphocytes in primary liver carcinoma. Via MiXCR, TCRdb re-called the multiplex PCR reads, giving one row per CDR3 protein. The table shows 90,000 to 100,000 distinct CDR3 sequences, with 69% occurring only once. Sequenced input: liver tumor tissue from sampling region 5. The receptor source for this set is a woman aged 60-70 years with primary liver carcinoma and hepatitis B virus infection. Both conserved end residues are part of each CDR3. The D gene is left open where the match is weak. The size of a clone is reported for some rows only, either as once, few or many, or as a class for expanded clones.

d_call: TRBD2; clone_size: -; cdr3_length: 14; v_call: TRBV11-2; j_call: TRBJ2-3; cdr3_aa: CTCSVGGLSDTQYF; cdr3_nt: TGTACCTGCAGCGTGGGAGGGCTGTCAGATACGCAGTATTTT
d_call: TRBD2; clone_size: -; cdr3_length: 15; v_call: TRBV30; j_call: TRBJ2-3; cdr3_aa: CARSVGSGRSDTQYF; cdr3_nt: TGCGCCCGGAGTGTGGGTAGCGGGAGATCAGATACGCAGTATTTT
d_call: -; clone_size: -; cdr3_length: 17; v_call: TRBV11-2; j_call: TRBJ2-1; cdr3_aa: CVSSDGTGVMSANEQFF; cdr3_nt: TGTGTCAGCAGCGACGGAACGGGGGTCATGTCGGCCAATGAGCAGTTCTTC
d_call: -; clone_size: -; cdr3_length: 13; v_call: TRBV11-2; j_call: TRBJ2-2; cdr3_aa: CASSLEAIGELFF; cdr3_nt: TGTGCCAGCAGCTTAGAGGCTATCGGGGAACTGTTTTTT
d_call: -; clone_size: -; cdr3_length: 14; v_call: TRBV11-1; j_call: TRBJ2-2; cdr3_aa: CASRPILDTGELFF; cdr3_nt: TGCGCCAGCAGGCCGATCCTTGACACCGGGGAGCTGTTTTTT
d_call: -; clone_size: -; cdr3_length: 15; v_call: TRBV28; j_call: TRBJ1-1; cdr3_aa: CASKGSWGFNTEAFF; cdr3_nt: TGTGCCAGCAAGGGCAGCTGGGGTTTCAACACTGAAGCTTTCTTT
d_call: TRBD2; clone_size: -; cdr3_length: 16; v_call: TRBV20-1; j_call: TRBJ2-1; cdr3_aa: CSARTSGRARGNEQFF; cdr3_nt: TGCAGTGCGAGGACTAGCGGGAGGGCCCGGGGAAATGAGCAGTTCTTC
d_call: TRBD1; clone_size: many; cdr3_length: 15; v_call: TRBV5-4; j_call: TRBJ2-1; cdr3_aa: CASSLEGAKWNEQFF; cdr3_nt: TGTGCCAGCAGCTTGGAGGGGGCTAAGTGGAATGAGCAGTTCTTC
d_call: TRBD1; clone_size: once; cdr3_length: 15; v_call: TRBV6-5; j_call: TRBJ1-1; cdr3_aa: CASSSTRDRVSGALF; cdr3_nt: TGTGCAAGCAGCTCCACCCGGGACAGGGTGTCAGGGGCTTTATTT
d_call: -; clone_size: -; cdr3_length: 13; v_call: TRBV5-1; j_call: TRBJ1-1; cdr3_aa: CSSSLRGNTAAFF; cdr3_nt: TGCTCCAGCAGCTTGCGGGGAAACACTGCAGCTTTCTTT
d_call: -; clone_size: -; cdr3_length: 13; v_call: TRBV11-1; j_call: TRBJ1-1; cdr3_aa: CASSRGPNTKAFF; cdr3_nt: TGTGCCAGCTCACGGGGCCCTAACACTAAAGCTTTCTTT
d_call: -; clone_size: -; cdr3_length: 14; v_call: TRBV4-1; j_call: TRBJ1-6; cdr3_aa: CASSQERPNSPLHF; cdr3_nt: TGCGCCAGCAGCCAAGAGCGACCTAATTCACCCCTCCACTTT
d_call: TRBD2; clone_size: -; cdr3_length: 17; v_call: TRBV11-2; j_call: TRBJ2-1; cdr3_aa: CASNRGLAGRPGDEQFF; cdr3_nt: TGTGCCAGTAACAGGGGACTAGCGGGAAGGCCGGGGGATGAGCAGTTCTTC
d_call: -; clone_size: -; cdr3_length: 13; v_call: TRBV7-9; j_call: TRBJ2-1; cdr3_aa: CTSSLLGLSEQFF; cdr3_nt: TGTACCAGCAGCTTACTGGGCCTCAGTGAGCAGTTCTTC
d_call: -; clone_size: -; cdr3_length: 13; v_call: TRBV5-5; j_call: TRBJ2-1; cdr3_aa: CASSLGGRDELFF; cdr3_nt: TGTGCCAGCAGCCTGGGCGGGCGGGATGAGCTGTTCTTC
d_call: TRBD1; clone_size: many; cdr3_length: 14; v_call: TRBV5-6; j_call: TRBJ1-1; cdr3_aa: CASRQTGVNTEAFF; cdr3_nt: TGTGCCAGCAGGCAGACAGGGGTGAACACTGAAGCTTTCTTT
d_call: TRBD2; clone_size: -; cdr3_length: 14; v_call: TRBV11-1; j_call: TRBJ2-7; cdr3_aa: CTSSLSGREHVQYF; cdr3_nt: TGTACCAGCAGCTTAAGCGGGCGGGAGCACGTGCAGTATTTC
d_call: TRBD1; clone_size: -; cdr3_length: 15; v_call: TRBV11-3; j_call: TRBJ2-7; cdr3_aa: CASSSGTGGNYKQYF; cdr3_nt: TGTGCCAGCAGCTCCGGGACAGGGGGCAACTACAAGCAATACTTC
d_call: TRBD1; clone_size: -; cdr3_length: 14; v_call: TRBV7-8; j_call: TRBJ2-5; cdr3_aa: CASSLRGRWETHYF; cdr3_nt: TGTGCCAGCAGTTTGAGGGGGCGCTGGGAGACCCATTACTTC
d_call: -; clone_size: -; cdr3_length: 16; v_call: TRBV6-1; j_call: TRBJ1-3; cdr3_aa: CTSTMKRVHPGNTIYF; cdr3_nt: TGTACCAGCACCATGAAGCGGGTCCACCCTGGAAACACCATATATTTT
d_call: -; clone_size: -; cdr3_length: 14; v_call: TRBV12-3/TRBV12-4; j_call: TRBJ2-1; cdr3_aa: CASGDKGRHGEQFF; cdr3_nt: TGTGCCAGCGGTGACAAGGGCCGTCACGGGGAGCAGTTCTTC
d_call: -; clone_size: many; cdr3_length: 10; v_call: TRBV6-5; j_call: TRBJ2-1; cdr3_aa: CATAHNEQFF; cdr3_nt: TGTGCCACGGCCCACAATGAGCAGTTCTTC
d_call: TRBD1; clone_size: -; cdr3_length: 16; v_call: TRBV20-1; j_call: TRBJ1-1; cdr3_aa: CSATGGTGGVRTEAFF; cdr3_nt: TGCAGTGCTACGGGTGGGACAGGGGGCGTAAGGACTGAAGCTTTCTTT
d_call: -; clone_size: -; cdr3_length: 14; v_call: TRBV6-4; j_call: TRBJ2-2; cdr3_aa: CASRTVGDTGELLF; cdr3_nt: TGTGCCAGCCGGACAGTGGGCGACACCGGGGAGCTGCTTTTT
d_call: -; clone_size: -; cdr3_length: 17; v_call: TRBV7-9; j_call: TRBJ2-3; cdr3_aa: CASSLFYVRERADTQYF; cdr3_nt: TGTGCCAGCAGCTTATTCTACGTCCGGGAGCGGGCAGATACGCAGTATTTT
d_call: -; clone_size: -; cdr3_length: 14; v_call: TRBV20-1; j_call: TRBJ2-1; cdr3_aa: CSARWWRRYNEQSF; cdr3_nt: TGCAGTGCTAGATGGTGGCGGCGCTACAATGAGCAGTCCTTC
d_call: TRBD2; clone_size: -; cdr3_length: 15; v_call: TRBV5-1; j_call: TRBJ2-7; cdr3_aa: CISSSGTSVGHEQYF; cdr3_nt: TGCATCAGCAGCTCAGGGACTAGCGTCGGTCACGAGCAGTACTTC